This T cell receptor (beta chain) was retrieved from a study of CDR3 diversity in severe acne. The CDR3 consists of 14 residues. Germline CDR1 reads WNHNN; CDR2 reads SYGVQD (reference sequence). Trimming pared 0 bases from V and 6 bases from J, leaving 11 bases between. Via MiXCR, TCRdb re-called the PCR reads, giving one row per CDR3 protein. The data contain fewer than 90,000 distinct CDR3 sequences, approximately 51% of them seen just once; the ten biggest clones take up approximately 15%. This receptor was obtained from a male donor in good health, without acne. The V call is TRBV10-1, the J call TRBJ1-1; perhaps TRBD1 as D (6 bases). The sample comprised blood. The CDR3 loop reads CASSESGGIAEAFF. As DNA, the CDR3 is TGCGCCAGCAGTGAGTCGGGGGGCATCGCTGAAGCTTTCTTT.